This T cell receptor (beta chain) comes out of a study of spatial heterogeneity in lung cancer. Overall study: The study consistently detected more beta-chain than alpha-chain sequences.

Every cDNA TCR molecule received its own unique molecular identifier. Each CDR3 protein gets one entry after TCRdb re-called the 5' RACE reads with MiXCR. The sample lists around 89,000 distinct CDR3 sequences, around 12% seen once, with over 40% in the top ten. Time point: sample taken at primary tumor resection. The input material, whole RNA from tumor, nontumor lung or frozen PBMC, was sequenced unsorted. Samples came from some 71 TRACERx patients with untreated early-stage lung cancer. With 0 bases clipped from V and 0 bases from J, the junction kept 5 bases outside the gene matches. CDR1 and CDR2 (germline): SGHRS, YFSETQ. The CDR3 length is 17 residues. Study-wide points: At resection, ubiquitous expanded tumor TCRs appeared in blood more than at follow-up.

In its sample, this clonotype was seen many times. Its antigen is unknown. Material: PBMCs, obtained at surgery. The receptor's source is a male donor with early-stage non-small cell lung cancer. The chain joins TRBV5-1 to TRBJ2-2, with TRBD1 matching 7 bases. This CDR3 is CASSLGRTGANTGELFF. DNA for the CDR3: TGCGCCAGCAGCTTGGGACGGACAGGCGCGAACACCGGGGAGCTGTTTTTT.